The entry below describes one T cell receptor beta chain. After removal of 6 bases from V and 2 bases from J, the junction contained 8 bases not matched to a gene. Germline-derived CDR1 and CDR2 are ENHRY and SYGVKD. The CDR3 loop spans 17 amino acids. These data are taken from a study of shared clonotypes between healthy human individuals. Sequencing used immunoSEQ multiplex PCR; TCRdb keeps in-frame clones, though not all of them. The sample includes 850,000 to 1,100,000 clones, approximately 75% of them seen just once. Source material: memory CD4+ T cells from PBMCs. As to subset: CD45RA-negative fraction. The clonotype originates from a man aged 18 to 29 in good health. Some clones in this sample may be carry-over from other donors' samples. This sequence joins TRBV10-3 and TRBJ2-7; 15 nucleotides agree with TRBD2. CDR3 bases: TGTGCCATCAGCCCGGGACTAGCGGGAGGAGGGACCTACGAGCAGTACTTC. Translating it yields CAISPGLAGGGTYEQYF.